This T cell receptor beta chain originates from a study of T-cell memory formation after mild COVID-19. The overall study: Clusters of TCRs were largely donor specific.

TCRdb reanalysed the 5' RACE reads using MiXCR and keeps one entry per CDR3 protein. The profile shows around 250,000 distinct CDR3 sequences, around 10% of them singletons. There are a few counts of this clonotype. The CDR3 spans 15 residues. Trimming at V came to 1 base and at J to 4 bases, leaving 4 bases not matched to a gene. The germline V gene encodes CDR1 DFQATT and CDR2 SNEGSKA (reference sequence). The TCR was taken from a man aged 18 to 35 who had mild COVID-19 (a few samples of this study predate the infection). Cell type and time point are not known. Sequenced sample: PBMCs or a T cell subset sorted from them (not recorded which). This chain connects TRBV20-1 to TRBJ2-2, with 9 bases aligning to TRBD2. CDR3 residues: CSARAGGGATGELFF. DNA for the CDR3: TGCAGTGCTAGAGCCGGCGGGGGGGCCACCGGGGAGCTGTTTTTT.